This T cell receptor (beta chain) appears in the sequencing data of a study of T cell repertoires in cytomegalovirus infection. The overall study: An indication of both CMV infection and matching HLA type came from public TCR beta signatures. Findings of the study overall: HLA-C-restricted TCR beta clonotypes specific for CMV led the ex vivo response.

Using its own MiXCR run on the reads, TCRdb lists one record per CDR3 protein. The sample lists about 340,000 distinct CDR3 sequences, 25% to 30% occurring once. Details on this clonotype: Its antigen remains unknown. Compared with germline, one end of the junction differs, possibly owing to a read error.

The CDR3 contains 15 residues. The J gene is TRBJ2-7, the V gene TRBV5-3; TRBD1 matches 7 bases. TRBV5-3 is noted as an ORF with a role that remains uncertain. The origin of this receptor is a human donor in good health (CMV status not recorded). Some clones in this sample may be carry-over from other donors' samples. The input for sequencing was cultured PBMCs, taken from culture after CMV antigen stimulation. This chain's CDR3 is CASSRGQVYSHEQYF. DNA of the CDR3: TGTGCCAGCAGCAGAGGACAGGTCTACTCCCACGAGCAGTACTTC.